The 28 T cell receptor beta chains listed next were all sequenced from one sample in a study of breast tumors, draining lymph nodes, adjacent tissues. One entry per CDR3 protein results from TCRdb running MiXCR on the multiplex PCR reads. The sample has about 300,000 distinct CDR3 sequences, about 30% seen once; the top ten hold more than 0.85%. Samples came from axillary lymph nodes draining the breast cancer. Specimen: axillary lymph node tissue. All receptors come from a female donor with breast cancer. Some clones in this sample may be carry-over from other donors' samples.

Comments on this clonotype: This sequence may be a read error, since a much larger clone differs from it by one base. The genes are TRBV20-1 and TRBJ2-2; no reliable D call. This CDR3 region has 12 residues. The germline gives CDR1 DFQATT, CDR2 SNEGSKA (reference sequence). The CDR3 nucleotides read TGCGGTGCATTTAAAAACACCGGGGAGCTGTTTTTT. Amino acids: CGAFKNTGELFF.

Worth noting for this clonotype: A much larger clone differs from this one at a single base, so this may be a read error. V is TRBV6-6 and J is TRBJ2-7; TRBD2 matches 10 bases. CDR1 and CDR2 from the germline V gene are MNHNY and SVGAGI (reference sequence). This CDR3 contains 13 residues. The V segment lost 6 bases and the J segment 5 bases; nucleotides outside the gene matches: 4. The CDR3 is CASRPSGSNEQYF. CDR3 in DNA: TGTGCCAGCAGACCTAGCGGGAGTAACGAGCAGTACTTC.

This clonotype was seen a handful of times. The chain has TRBV30 and TRBJ1-4; TRBD1 matches 8 bases. CDR3 length equals 15 residues. Germline V gene data show CDR1 as GTSNPN and CDR2 as SVGIG (reference sequence). The trim removed 2 bases at V and 2 bases at J, leaving 4 bases unmatched. DNA of the CDR3: TGTGCCTGGAGTTACAGGGGGGTGACTAATGAAAAACTGTTTTTT. This sequence encodes CAWSYRGVTNEKLFF.

This clonotype was seen just once. Possible read error: a much larger clone is one base away. This chain joins TRBV5-1 and TRBJ2-7; D is possibly TRBD1 or TRBD2 (5 bases each). The CDR3 runs to 13 residues. Germline values: CDR1 SGHRS, CDR2 YFSETQ. The CDR3 here is CAGSPGRNYEQYF. The CDR3 DNA follows: TGCGCCGGCAGCCCGGGGCGGAACTACGAGCAGTACTTC.

This clonotype was detected many times. V usage is TRBV6-1 and J usage is TRBJ1-2; 8 positions match TRBD1. CDR1 is MNHNS and CDR2 is SASEGT in the germline V gene. The trim removed 7 bases at V and 4 bases at J, leaving 14 bases unmatched. The CDR3 extends over 16 amino acids. The CDR3 nucleotides are TGTGCCAGCATTCAGGACAGGGCGGCAGTCGGCTATGGCTACACCTTC. Protein sequence: CASIQDRAAVGYGYTF.

This chain uses TRBV18 with TRBJ2-7; 7 bases align to TRBD1. CDR1 is KGHSH, CDR2 LQKENI, per germline. V shed 5 bases and J 1 base; nucleotides not matched to a gene: 5. This CDR3 comprises 14 residues. CDR3 sequence reads: CASSMGQPSYEQYF. CDR3 nucleotide sequence: TGTGCCAGCTCAATGGGACAGCCTTCCTACGAGCAGTACTTC.

CDR3 region: CASSVGTGWSKNIQYF. The CDR3 nucleotides are TGTGCCAGCAGCGTAGGTACGGGTTGGAGCAAAAACATTCAGTACTTC. V gene TRBV10-3 combines with J gene TRBJ2-4; no firm D call. The germline gives CDR1 ENHRY, CDR2 SYGVKD. Trimming shortened V by 10 bases and J by 3 bases, and 22 bases separated the two germline ends. The CDR3 consists of 16 residues.

This clonotype was seen ten or more times. V and J are TRBV2 and TRBJ2-7; a weak D match, TRBD1 (6 bases). The CDR3 length is 15 residues. Trimming took off 2 bases at V and 3 bases at J, with 14 bases between the two ends. Germline lookup yields CDR1 SNHLY and CDR2 FYNNEI. The CDR3 DNA sequence: TGTGCCAGCAGTGAAAGTATAGGACAGTTCTACGAGCAGTACTTC. It translates to CASSESIGQFYEQYF.

This clonotype was detected ten times or more. The chain uses TRBV7-8 and TRBJ2-1; D gene unclear. Germline V gene lookup returns CDR1 SGHVS and CDR2 FQNEAQ. This CDR3 spans 16 amino acids. V was clipped by 3 bases and J by 5 bases, with 17 bases between them. The CDR3 coding sequence is TGTGCCAGCAGCTTTTATCCTAGGAGTGGTAACAATGAGCAGTTCTTC. Translating it yields CASSFYPRSGNNEQFF.

Ten or more counts support this clonotype. The chain uses TRBV7-9 and TRBJ2-5; 8 positions agree with TRBD2. Looked up from germline, CDR1 is SEHNR and CDR2 is FQNEAQ (reference sequence). The CDR3 runs to 15 residues. Trimming cost V 0 bases and J 7 bases; bases outside gene matches: 7. The CDR3 nucleotides read TGTGCCAGCAGCTTAGCGAGCGGGAGAGGGGGGACCCAGTACTTC. Amino acid sequence: CASSLASGRGGTQYF.

There are many counts of this clonotype. The rearrangement links TRBV9 to TRBJ1-2; D is unclear. Per the germline V gene, CDR1 is SGDLS and CDR2 is YYNGEE. This CDR3 has 13 residues. Trimming pared 3 bases from V and 4 bases from J, leaving 10 bases between. CDR3: CASSDRVGYGYTF. The CDR3 DNA follows: TGTGCCAGCAGCGACAGAGTTGGCTATGGCTACACCTTC.

This clonotype was counted at least ten times. The chain carries TRBV20-1 and TRBJ2-7, with 10 bases aligning to TRBD2. V lost 1 base and J lost 3; bases outside the gene matches: 18. The CDR3 is 19 amino acids. Germline assignment: CDR1 DFQATT and CDR2 SNEGSKA (reference sequence). CDR3 in DNA: TGCAGTGCTAGAGCCTTGAGGACTAGCGGACCCTGGGAAAACTACGAGCAGTACTTC. Amino acids: CSARALRTSGPWENYEQYF.

The rearrangement joins TRBV2 to TRBJ2-5; D may be TRBD1 or TRBD2 (5 bases each). This CDR3 contains 12 residues. Germline V gives CDR1 SNHLY, CDR2 FYNNEI. V was cut by 8 bases and J by 4 bases, with 11 bases left in between. Here the CDR3 reads CASGDHGETQYF. As DNA, the CDR3 is TGTGCCAGCGGGGACCATGGAGAGACCCAGTACTTC.

This clonotype showed up many times. The V and J genes are TRBV5-8 and TRBJ2-5, with a weak D call TRBD2 (5 bases). The CDR3 length is 15 residues. With 2 bases removed from V and 3 bases from J, the gap between germline ends came to 14 bases. Germline-derived CDR1 and CDR2 are SGHTS and YDEGEE. CDR3 nucleotide sequence: TGTGCCAGCAGCTTTCACGGACCAGCGGAAGAGACCCAGTACTTC. Translated, it gives CASSFHGPAEETQYF.

This clonotype showed up many times. V is TRBV6-6 and J is TRBJ2-3; TRBD2 is a possible D gene (5 bases). The CDR3 is 19 residues long. The ends were cut back, 0 bases at V and 0 bases at J, with 19 bases in the middle. CDR1 and CDR2 from the germline V gene are MNHNY and SVGAGI (reference sequence). CDR3 DNA: TGTGCCAGCAGTTACTCAGTAGCGTCGGCAGCCTCTAGCACAGATACGCAGTATTTT. Protein: CASSYSVASAASSTDTQYF.

This chain connects TRBV5-8 to TRBJ2-6; 13 bases line up with TRBD2. Trimming at V came to 0 bases and at J to 0 bases, leaving 0 bases not matched to a gene. Germline CDR1 and CDR2: SGHTS and YDEGEE. This CDR3 comprises 18 residues. This chain's CDR3 is CASSLGTSGSSGANVLTF. The CDR3 nucleotides are TGTGCCAGCAGCTTGGGGACTAGCGGGAGCTCTGGGGCCAACGTCCTGACTTTC.

In its sample, this clonotype was seen many times. V gene TRBV19 combines with J gene TRBJ2-3; 8 bases match TRBD2. Germline V gene sequence: CDR1 LNHDA, CDR2 SQIVND (reference sequence). CDR3 length equals 14 residues. V trimming: 5 bases; J trimming: 4 bases; junction bases outside the gene matches: 5. The CDR3 bases are TGTGCCAGTAGTGAACCAGCGGGAGCAGATACGCAGTATTTT. Amino acid sequence: CASSEPAGADTQYF.

As for this clonotype: At one end, the junction sequence differs from germline, possibly due to a read error. This chain uses TRBV9 with TRBJ2-1; TRBD1 or TRBD2 may be the D gene (5 bases each). From germline, CDR1 is SGDLS and CDR2 YYNGEE. This CDR3 spans 15 amino acids. In DNA form, the CDR3 reads TGTGCCAGCAGCGTAGGGGGGAGCTCCTACAATGAGCAGTCCTTC. It codes for CASSVGGSSYNEQSF.

This clonotype was detected many times. The CDR3 reads CASVQGGYSGNTIYF. The CDR3 region has the DNA TGTGCCAGCGTGCAGGGGGGGTACTCTGGAAACACCATATATTTT. The gene calls are TRBV25-1 and TRBJ1-3; 7 bases fit TRBD1. Looked up from germline, CDR1 is MGHDK and CDR2 is SYGVNS. V shed 8 bases and J 0 bases; nucleotides not matched to a gene: 7. This CDR3 is built from 15 residues.

This clonotype showed up many times. The chain employs TRBV7-9 and TRBJ2-1, with 8 nucleotides matching TRBD2. The CDR3 has 22 residues. Germline V gives CDR1 SEHNR, CDR2 FQNEAQ (reference sequence). V lost 2 bases and J lost 1; bases outside the gene matches: 22. The CDR3 sequence is CASSLKPDRDLSGRRSYNEQFF. The CDR3 coding sequence is TGTGCCAGCAGCTTAAAGCCGGACCGGGACTTAAGCGGGAGAAGGTCCTACAATGAGCAGTTCTTC.

Notes on this clonotype: It may be a read error: a sequence one base away is much more abundant. The chain uses TRBV20-1 and TRBJ2-1, with D perhaps matching TRBD2 (6 bases). The CDR3 totals 15 residues. CDR1 and CDR2 (germline): DFQATT, SNEGSKA (reference sequence). The V and J ends lost 1 base and 10 bases respectively, with 20 bases between them. The CDR3 loop is CSARGGITIVNEQFF. In DNA form, the CDR3 reads TGCAGTGCTAGAGGCGGGATTACAATCGTTAACGAGCAGTTCTTC.

This clonotype was observed a few times. Here the CDR3 reads CASSPRQTENYGYTF. CDR3 bases: TGTGCCAGCTCACCACGACAGACCGAAAACTATGGCTACACCTTC. The genes are TRBV18 and TRBJ1-2; D might be TRBD1 (5 bases). CDR3 size: 15 residues. Germline CDR1 is KGHSH and CDR2 is LQKENI. Trimming stripped 1 base from V and 2 bases from J, with 11 bases between. Looking up the rest from reference TRBV18 and TRBJ1-2 gives the full variable domain: NAGVMQNPRHLVRRRGQEARLRCSPMKGHSHVYWYRQLPEEGLKFMVYLQKENIIDESGMPKERFSAEFPKEGPSILRIQQVVRGDSAAYFCASSPRQTENYGYTFGSGTRLTVV.

This clonotype has just a few counts. This may come from a read error, since a much larger clone is one base off. CDR3 loop: CASSNEVPSYNEQLF. The CDR3 DNA is TGTGCCAGCAGCAACGAGGTCCCCTCCTACAATGAGCAGCTCTTC. V usage is TRBV7-9 and J usage is TRBJ2-1, with no clear D. The CDR3 loop spans 15 amino acids. CDR1 is SEHNR, CDR2 FQNEAQ, per germline (reference sequence). Variable domain in full (rest from reference TRBV7-9 and TRBJ2-1): DTGVSQNPRHKITKRGQNVTFRCDPISEHNRLYWYRQTLGQGPEFLTYFQNEAQLEKSRLLSDRFSAERPKGSFSTLEIQRTEQGDSAMYLCASSNEVPSYNEQLFGPGTRLTVL.

This clonotype has at least ten counts. The V call is TRBV7-8, the J call TRBJ2-3, with D unclear. Trimming pared 6 bases from V and 0 bases from J, leaving 13 bases between. The CDR3 runs 15 residues. Germline V CDR1 and CDR2: SGHVS, FQNEAQ. CDR3 in amino acids: CASRQDLASTDTQYF. CDR3 in DNA: TGTGCCAGCAGACAAGACCTCGCTAGCACAGATACGCAGTATTTT.

Notes on this clonotype: A read error may produce the germline difference seen at one junction end. The chain combines TRBV10-3 with TRBJ2-1; 9 bases map to TRBD1. There are 16 residues in the CDR3. The germline CDR1 and CDR2 sequences are ENHRY and SYGVKD. The CDR3 region is CASSFRGQGLRNEQFF. The DNA of the CDR3 is TGTGCCAGCAGTTTCCGGGGACAGGGATTACGGAATGAGCAGTTCTTC.

The chain links TRBV28 to TRBJ1-5; D is unclear. Trimming pared 5 bases from V and 2 bases from J, leaving 13 bases between. Germline V CDR1 and CDR2: MDHEN, SYDVKM. The length of the CDR3 is 15 residues. The CDR3 nucleotides are TGTGCCAGCAGTCCGGCGGTTGGGGGCAATCAGCCCCAGCATTTT. This codes for CASSPAVGGNQPQHF. Looking up the rest from reference TRBV28 and TRBJ1-5 gives the full variable domain: DVKVTQSSRYLVKRTGEKVFLECVQDMDHENMFWYRQDPGLGLRLIYFSYDVKMKEKGDIPEGYSVSREKKERFSLILESASTNQTSMYLCASSPAVGGNQPQHFGDGTRLSIL.

Comment on this clonotype: Since a much larger clone is just one base distant, this may be a read error. V and J are TRBV5-6 and TRBJ2-7, with D possibly being TRBD2 (6 bases). Germline V CDR1 and CDR2: SGHDT, YYEEEE. V dropped 3 bases and J dropped 6 bases, with 19 bases sitting between them. The CDR3 covers 15 residues. CDR3 amino acids: CASSSPGGKGAEQYF. In DNA form, the CDR3 reads TGTGCCAGCAGCTCCCCCGGCGGGAAAGGTGCCGAGCAGTACTTC.

This clonotype was counted at least ten times. The chain joins TRBV29-1 to TRBJ2-7, with TRBD1 matching over 10 bases. There are 13 residues in the CDR3. CDR1 is SQVTM and CDR2 is ANQGSEA in the germline V gene. V dropped 7 bases and J dropped 6; count of bases not matched to a gene: 9. In DNA, the CDR3 is TGCAGCGCATCGACAGGGGGCCAGGGCGAGCAGTACTTC. Its translation is CSASTGGQGEQYF.